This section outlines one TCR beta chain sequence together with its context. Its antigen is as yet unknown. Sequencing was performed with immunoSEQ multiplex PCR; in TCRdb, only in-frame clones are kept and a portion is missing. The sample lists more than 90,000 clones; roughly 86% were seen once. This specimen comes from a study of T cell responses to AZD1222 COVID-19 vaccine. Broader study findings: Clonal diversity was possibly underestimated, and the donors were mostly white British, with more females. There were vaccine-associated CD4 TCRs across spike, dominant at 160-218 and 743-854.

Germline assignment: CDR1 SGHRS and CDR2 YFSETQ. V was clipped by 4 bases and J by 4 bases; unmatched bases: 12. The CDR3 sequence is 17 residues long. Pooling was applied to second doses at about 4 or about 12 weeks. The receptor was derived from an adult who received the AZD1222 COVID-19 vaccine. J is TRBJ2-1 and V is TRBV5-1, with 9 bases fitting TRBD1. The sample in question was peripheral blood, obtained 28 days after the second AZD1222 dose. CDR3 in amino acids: CASSRNVGGTGYNEQFF. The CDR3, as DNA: TGCGCCAGCAGCCGCAATGTCGGAGGGACAGGGTACAATGAGCAGTTCTTC.